This T cell receptor beta chain was captured in a study of CD4+ T cells in melanoma. Notes on the study in general: Reportedly, melanoma neoantigen-specific CD4+ T cells showed varied differentiation states. CD8+ T cell, macrophage and B cell function reportedly correlated with neoantigen-specific CD4+ T cells.

A remark on this clone: Its antigen is unidentified.

In germline, CDR1 is SGHTA, CDR2 FQGNSA. The CDR3 loop spans 14 amino acids. V shed 1 base and J 7 bases; nucleotides not matched to a gene: 2. Data came from immunoSEQ multiplex PCR; TCRdb stores just in-frame clones and leaves some out. The data show roughly 50,000 clones, approximately 89% seen once. The genes are TRBV7-2 and TRBJ1-2, with TRBD1 matching 11 bases. The clonotype comes from a human donor with melanoma. The sample comprised peripheral blood. The CDR3 protein is CASSLGGTGGGYTF. CDR3 in DNA: TGTGCCAGCAGCTTAGGTGGGACAGGGGGTGGCTACACCTTC. Full variable domain (missing parts from reference TRBV7-2 and TRBJ1-2): GAGVSQSPSNKVTEKGKDVELRCDPISGHTALYWYRQSLGQGLEFLIYFQGNSAPDKSGLPSDRFSAERTGGSVSTLTIQRTQQEDSAVYLCASSLGGTGGGYTFGSGTRLTVV.